The 23 T cell receptor beta chains below were found in one sample sequenced in a study of T cells in Graves' hyperthyroidism and ophthalmopathy. Amplified regions were TCR beta CDR3 sequences from RNA transcripts. When the TCR CDR3 underwent first-round RT-PCR, the HTBI primer set was used. Using its own MiXCR run on the multiplex PCR reads, TCRdb lists one record per CDR3 protein. The sample carries roughly 570,000 distinct CDR3 sequences, 15% to 18% recorded once. The sequencing input was blood. These receptors were obtained from a woman younger than 45 with Graves' hyperthyroidism.

The rearrangement links TRBV2 to TRBJ2-1; weak D call: TRBD1 (8 bases). The V gene lost 5 bases and the J gene lost 8 bases, with 16 bases spanning the gap. CDR1 and CDR2 (germline): SNHLY, FYNNEI. The CDR3 runs to 14 residues. CDR3 nucleotide sequence: TGTGCCAGCAGTATACACAGGGGGGGGTATGAGCAGTTCTTC. Translated, it gives CASSIHRGGYEQFF.

This clonotype appeared many times. This rearrangement joins TRBV20-1 to TRBJ2-7; D gene uncertain. Germline lookup yields CDR1 DFQATT and CDR2 SNEGSKA (reference sequence). With 6 bases removed from V and 0 bases from J, the gap between germline ends came to 18 bases. The length of the CDR3 is 15 residues. The DNA for the CDR3 is TGCAGTGCCACGTACCCCGCCATGAGCTCCTACGAGCAGTACTTC. Translation: CSATYPAMSSYEQYF.

In its sample, this clonotype was seen a few times. This sequence joins TRBV20-1 and TRBJ2-2; D is ambiguous. The CDR3 loop spans 11 amino acids. Looked up from germline, CDR1 is DFQATT and CDR2 is SNEGSKA (reference sequence). Trimming took off 3 bases at V and 7 bases at J, with 6 bases between the two ends. The CDR3 loop reads CSASSFGELFF. CDR3 DNA: TGCAGTGCTAGCAGTTTCGGGGAGCTGTTTTTT.

The genes are TRBV27 and TRBJ2-7; TRBD2 matches at 7 bases. The V segment lost 3 bases and the J segment 4 bases; nucleotides outside the gene matches: 6. The germline CDR1 and CDR2 sequences are MNHEY and SMNVEV (reference sequence). The CDR3 sequence is 14 residues long. CDR3 nucleotides: TGTGCCAGCAGTTTGGGGGGGAAGGAATACGAGCAGTACTTC. It translates to CASSLGGKEYEQYF.

This clonotype was counted ten times or more. Written as DNA, the CDR3 is TGTGCCAGCAGGGGCAGGAGGAACACTGAAGCTTTCTTT. Translated, it gives CASRGRRNTEAFF. The V and J genes are TRBV7-8 and TRBJ1-1, with D unresolved. The CDR3 is 13 amino acids. V lost 6 bases and J 1 base, leaving 9 bases between the germline ends. CDR1 and CDR2 (germline): SGHVS, FQNEAQ. Full variable domain (rest looked up from reference TRBV7-8 and TRBJ1-1): GAGVSQSPRYKVAKRGQDVALRCDPISGHVSLFWYQQALGQGPEFLTYFQNEAQLDKSGLPSDRFFAERPEGSVSTLKIQRTQQEDSAVYLCASRGRRNTEAFFGQGTRLTVV.

This clonotype was seen only a few times. The chain couples TRBV2 to TRBJ1-1; 11 bases line up with TRBD1. The CDR3 covers 14 residues. The J segment lost 4 bases and the V segment lost 7 bases, leaving 5 bases of the junction unmatched. Looked up from germline, CDR1 is SNHLY and CDR2 is FYNNEI. The CDR3 loop reads CASTIGQGATEAFF. Written as DNA, the CDR3 is TGTGCCAGCACCATAGGACAGGGGGCCACTGAAGCTTTCTTT.

This clonotype was detected a few times. V usage is TRBV10-1 and J usage is TRBJ2-7, with TRBD1 identical over 9 bases. Germline loops: CDR1 WNHNN, CDR2 SYGVQD (reference sequence). V lost 0 bases, J lost 3 bases, and 6 bases stayed unmatched. The CDR3 is 16 residues long. The CDR3, as DNA: TGCGCCAGCAGTGAGTCGAGGGGACAGGGATACTACGAGCAGTACTTC. This encodes CASSESRGQGYYEQYF.

This clonotype was seen more than once but under ten times. A read error may explain this, as a much larger clone is one base away. Written as DNA, the CDR3 is TGTGCCAGCAGCCCTAAGGGGGAGCTGTTTTTT. This codes for CASSPKGELFF. The chain has TRBV11-2 and TRBJ2-2; D is undetermined. Trimming stripped 5 bases from V and 8 bases from J, with 6 bases between. Germline CDR1 reads SGHAT; CDR2 reads FQNNGV. This CDR3 is built from 11 residues.

CDR3 in DNA: TGCGCCAGCAGGCTACTCCGGGGCTCCACAGATACGCAGTATTTT. Translating gives CASRLLRGSTDTQYF. The rearrangement joins TRBV5-1 to TRBJ2-3, with D possibly being TRBD1 or TRBD2 (5 bases each). V lost 5 bases, J lost 2 bases, and 15 bases lay in between. The length of the CDR3 is 15 residues. In germline, CDR1 is SGHRS, CDR2 YFSETQ.

This clonotype was observed many times. The CDR3: CASSPLVTDQETQYF. The CDR3 nucleotides are TGTGCCAGCTCACCACTTGTCACGGACCAAGAGACCCAGTACTTC. The rearrangement links TRBV18 to TRBJ2-5; D unresolved. Between the trimmed V and J ends, which lost 1 base and 0 bases, there was a span of 9 bases. CDR3 size: 15 residues. Germline assignment: CDR1 KGHSH and CDR2 LQKENI.

The V call is TRBV27, the J call TRBJ2-6; tentatively, D is TRBD2 (6 bases). Germline assignment: CDR1 MNHEY and CDR2 SMNVEV (reference sequence). Trimming took 5 bases from V and 1 from J, leaving 9 bases between them. The CDR3 extends over 15 amino acids. CDR3 residues: CASSHGGSGANVLTF. The CDR3 coding sequence is TGTGCCAGCAGTCATGGGGGGTCTGGGGCCAACGTCCTGACTTTC.

There are a few counts of this clonotype. V is TRBV30 and J is TRBJ2-5; D is uncertain. CDR1 and CDR2 from the germline V gene are GTSNPN and SVGIG (reference sequence). V gave up 2 bases and J gave up 11 bases, with 15 bases separating them. The CDR3 runs 12 residues. The CDR3 is CAWSPTPGTQYF. CDR3 DNA sequence: TGTGCCTGGAGTCCCACCCCGGGCACACAGTACTTC.

This clonotype was recorded at least ten times. This chain joins TRBV6-2 or TRBV6-3 and TRBJ2-1; 9 bases align to TRBD1. The germline V gene encodes CDR1 MNHEY and CDR2 SVGEGT. The V and J ends lost 10 bases and 8 bases, in that order; junction bases with no gene match: 6. The CDR3 loop spans 12 amino acids. CDR3 residues: CATGQGRDEQFF. Written as DNA, the CDR3 is TGTGCCACCGGACAGGGGAGGGATGAGCAGTTCTTC.

The chain joins TRBV12-3 or TRBV12-4 to TRBJ2-1, with 11 bases aligning to TRBD1. The J segment lost 2 bases and the V segment lost 1 base, leaving 7 bases of the junction unmatched. CDR3 length: 18 amino acids. In DNA, the CDR3 is TGTGCCAGCAGTTTAGGTTCGGTGGACAGGGGGCCCTACAATGAGCAGTTCTTC. Protein sequence: CASSLGSVDRGPYNEQFF.

Only a few counts were recorded for this clonotype. V and J are TRBV18 and TRBJ2-1; the D gene is possibly TRBD1 (7 bases). The CDR3 runs 16 residues. Germline V CDR1 and CDR2: KGHSH, LQKENI. V gave up 6 bases and J gave up 6 bases, with 21 bases separating them. DNA of the CDR3: TGTGCCAGCTCGCCCCTAGGAGGGGGCTTCTCCAATGAGCAGTTCTTC. It encodes CASSPLGGGFSNEQFF.

This sequence joins TRBV6-2 or TRBV6-3 and TRBJ2-5; D gene uncertain. The V end was cut by 7 bases, the J end by 2 bases, with 14 bases between. CDR1 MNHEY and CDR2 SVGEGT come from the germline V gene. This CDR3 contains 14 residues. DNA of the CDR3: TGTGCCAGCAAGGTGGTGGCAGCTCAAGAGACCCAGTACTTC. Protein: CASKVVAAQETQYF.

This clonotype was seen many times. The genes are TRBV10-3 and TRBJ2-7; D tentatively reads TRBD1 or TRBD2 (5 bases each). Germline-derived CDR1 and CDR2 are ENHRY and SYGVKD. Between the trimmed V and J ends, which lost 3 bases and 0 bases, there was a span of 6 bases. This CDR3 spans 13 amino acids. The chain's CDR3 is CAISDGASYEQYF. CDR3 coding DNA: TGTGCCATCAGTGACGGGGCCTCCTACGAGCAGTACTTC.

This clonotype was seen only a few times. This CDR3 is missing its conserved last phenylalanine or tryptophan, likely due to a read error. The gene calls are TRBV28 and TRBJ1-2, with a possible D match to TRBD1 (5 bases). Germline V CDR1 and CDR2: MDHEN, SYDVKM. V gave up 3 bases and J gave up 4 bases, with 12 bases separating them. CDR3 length equals 14 residues. CDR3 in amino acids: CASSFGGNLYGYTS. The CDR3 coding sequence is TGTGCCAGCAGTTTCGGGGGGAACCTCTATGGCTACACCTCC.

This clonotype was picked up a small number of times. The rearrangement uses TRBV10-3 and TRBJ2-1; D might be TRBD2 (6 bases). The length of the CDR3 is 15 residues. V shed 4 bases and J shed 2 bases, with 12 bases lying between them. From germline, CDR1 is ENHRY and CDR2 SYGVKD. CDR3 bases: TGTGCCATCAGTGGGGCAGCGGGTGCCTACAATGAGCAGTTCTTC. Protein sequence: CAISGAAGAYNEQFF.

This clonotype appeared many times. V gene TRBV20-1 combines with J gene TRBJ2-5; the D gene is possibly TRBD1 (6 bases). Germline V lookup: CDR1 DFQATT, CDR2 SNEGSKA (reference sequence). The CDR3 extends over 11 amino acids. V lost 1 base to trimming and J lost 12 bases, with 12 bases between them. The CDR3: CSARVEAGEYF. The CDR3 nucleotides read TGCAGTGCTAGAGTAGAGGCAGGGGAGTACTTC.

This clonotype showed up many times. The chain employs TRBV10-2 and TRBJ2-5; TRBD1 matches 7 bases. Losses at the gene ends were 5 bases for V and 5 bases for J; bases not matched to a gene: 11. CDR1 is WSHSY, CDR2 SAAADI, per germline. CDR3 size: 15 residues. DNA for the CDR3: TGCGCCAGCAGTAAACATCGAGGGGGCATGGAGACCCAGTACTTC. Translated, it gives CASSKHRGGMETQYF.

The chain recombines TRBV30 with TRBJ2-3; no clear D gene. CDR3 length: 13 amino acids. Trimming took off 0 bases at V and 5 bases at J, with 9 bases between the two ends. Germline V gives CDR1 GTSNPN, CDR2 SVGIG (reference sequence). The CDR3 sequence is CAWSVSTVDTQYF. The CDR3 nucleotides read TGTGCCTGGAGTGTCTCAACTGTAGATACGCAGTATTTT. The whole variable domain, remainder taken from reference TRBV30 and TRBJ2-3, is SQTIHQWPATLVQPVGSPLSLECTVEGTSNPNLYWYRQAAGRGLQLLFYSVGIGQISSEVPQNLSASRPQDRQFILSSKKLLLSDSGFYLCAWSVSTVDTQYFGPGTRLTVL.

Details on this clonotype: A clone one base away is much larger, so this may be a read error. The genes are TRBV30 and TRBJ2-2; the D is unclear. From germline, CDR1 is GTSNPN and CDR2 SVGIG (reference sequence). This CDR3 contains 14 residues. Here the CDR3 DNA reads TGTGCCCGGAGTGGCACCAGTTGGACCGGGGAGCTGTTTTTT. Encoded protein: CARSGTSWTGELFF.